The 32 T cell receptor beta chains reported below all come from one sample, sequenced in a study of T cells in Graves' hyperthyroidism and ophthalmopathy. RNA transcripts served as the template for amplifying TCR beta CDR3 regions. First-round RT-PCR of the TCR CDR3 relied on the HTBI primer set. MiXCR was run by TCRdb on the multiplex PCR reads, yielding one entry per CDR3 protein. In the table there are some 440,000 distinct CDR3 sequences, 15% to 18% of which are singletons. Sequenced material: blood. The receptors derive from a woman aged 18-29 years with Graves' hyperthyroidism.

The table lists this clonotype with many counts. This chain uses TRBV27 with TRBJ2-2; 8 bases match TRBD1. Germline trimming cut 3 bases from V and 7 bases from J; bases unmatched to any gene: 13. Germline CDR1 and CDR2: MNHEY and SMNVEV (reference sequence). CDR3 length: 17 residues. The CDR3 DNA reads as TGTGCCAGCAGTTTCCAATCCGGGACAGGTGACTTCGGGGAGCTGTTTTTT. Residues: CASSFQSGTGDFGELFF.

This clonotype was counted ten times or more. This chain joins TRBV12-3 or TRBV12-4 and TRBJ2-5; the D gene is possibly TRBD1 (6 bases). Trimming took off 6 bases at V and 3 bases at J, with 23 bases between the two ends. This CDR3 has 17 residues. The CDR3 DNA sequence: TGTGCCAGCAGCAGAAGAATCGGGGACACCTTTGAAGAGACCCAGTACTTC. Translating gives CASSRRIGDTFEETQYF.

This clonotype was seen ten or more times. DNA for the CDR3: TGTGCCAGCAGTCCCAGGGGAATAGGGACTAATGAAAAACTGTTTTTT. The encoded protein is CASSPRGIGTNEKLFF. The chain links TRBV28 to TRBJ1-4, with D possibly matching TRBD1 (6 bases). The V and J ends lost 5 bases and 2 bases respectively, with 15 bases between them. This CDR3 is 16 amino acids long. The germline V gene encodes CDR1 MDHEN and CDR2 SYDVKM.

The V gene is TRBV6-1, the J gene TRBJ2-7; TRBD1 agrees at 7 bases. Germline V gene sequence: CDR1 MNHNS, CDR2 SASEGT. Unmatched junction bases numbered 5, after V lost 10 bases and J lost 2 bases. This CDR3 contains 12 residues. CDR3 region: CATRTGPYEQYF. The CDR3 nucleotides are TGTGCCACCAGGACAGGCCCCTACGAGCAGTACTTC.

The J gene is TRBJ1-2, the V gene TRBV24-1; 7 bases agree with TRBD1. CDR3 size: 12 residues. V trimming: 10 bases; J trimming: 3 bases; junction bases outside the gene matches: 4. The germline gives CDR1 KGHDR, CDR2 SFDVKD. The CDR3 coding sequence is TGTGCCACGCTGGGACAGTACTATGGCTACACCTTC. Residues: CATLGQYYGYTF.

The table lists this clonotype with many counts. The chain links TRBV20-1 to TRBJ1-2; D gene ambiguous. V was trimmed by 2 bases and J by 8 bases, leaving 15 bases between them. This CDR3 contains 13 residues. Germline loops: CDR1 DFQATT, CDR2 SNEGSKA (reference sequence). In DNA form, the CDR3 reads TGCAGTGCTAGAAATGCAGATTCTAGGGGCTACACCTTC. This codes for CSARNADSRGYTF.

This clonotype was recorded at least ten times. V is TRBV28 and J is TRBJ2-7, with 8 bases identical to TRBD1. Germline-derived CDR1 and CDR2 are MDHEN and SYDVKM. With V trimmed by 7 bases and J by 3 bases, 8 bases remained unmatched. The CDR3 loop spans 14 amino acids. In nucleotides, the CDR3 is TGTGCCAGCACCGACGGACAGGGAGTCTACGAGCAGTACTTC. Amino acid sequence: CASTDGQGVYEQYF. The complete variable domain, with remaining parts taken from reference TRBV28 and TRBJ2-7, reads DVKVTQSSRYLVKRTGEKVFLECVQDMDHENMFWYRQDPGLGLRLIYFSYDVKMKEKGDIPEGYSVSREKKERFSLILESASTNQTSMYLCASTDGQGVYEQYFGPGTRLTVT.

In this sample, this clonotype turned up many times. The chain joins TRBV19 to TRBJ2-7; the match to TRBD2 covers 12 bases. The J segment lost 6 bases and the V segment lost 5 bases, leaving 11 bases of the junction unmatched. This CDR3 spans 16 amino acids. Per germline, CDR1 LNHDA and CDR2 SQIVND (reference sequence). The CDR3 spells CASSPSTSGRTGEQYF. The CDR3 DNA is TGTGCCAGTAGTCCGTCGACTAGCGGGAGAACGGGCGAGCAGTACTTC.

There are many counts of this clonotype. The rearrangement links TRBV11-2 to TRBJ2-5; perhaps TRBD2 as D (7 bases). The CDR3 has 17 amino acids. The V gene lost 0 bases and the J gene lost 3 bases, with 17 bases spanning the gap. Germline CDR1 reads SGHAT; CDR2 reads FQNNGV. For the CDR3, the DNA is TGTGCCAGCAGCTTAGATGGAGGGGGGGCCATTAAAGAGACCCAGTACTTC. This translates into CASSLDGGGAIKETQYF.

This clonotype occurred many times. The chain employs TRBV7-2 and TRBJ2-1; 8 bases line up with TRBD1. From germline, CDR1 is SGHTA and CDR2 FQGNSA. The CDR3 consists of 15 residues. V trimming: 5 bases; J trimming: 9 bases; junction bases outside the gene matches: 12. The CDR3 nucleotides are TGTGCCAGCAGCCCTCCCGGCAGGGGGCTCACTGAGCAGTTCTTC. This encodes CASSPPGRGLTEQFF.

The chain employs TRBV28 and TRBJ1-2; the D gene is possibly TRBD1 (6 bases). Germline V gene data show CDR1 as MDHEN and CDR2 as SYDVKM. The CDR3 runs to 12 residues. Trimming removed 5 bases from V and 8 bases from J, with 12 bases in between. The DNA of the CDR3 is TGTGCCAGCAGTGTGGGGGGGCTGGGCTACACCTTC. The encoded protein is CASSVGGLGYTF.

This clonotype was counted only a few times. The rearrangement links TRBV19 to TRBJ1-5; 7 nucleotides align to TRBD1. CDR1 is LNHDA, CDR2 SQIVND, per germline (reference sequence). V dropped 4 bases and J dropped 9; count of bases not matched to a gene: 6. There are 13 residues in the CDR3. The CDR3 sequence: CASSTDRTRPQHF. The CDR3 nucleotides read TGTGCCAGTAGTACGGACAGGACCCGGCCCCAGCATTTT.

The CDR3 nucleotides read TGTGCCAGCAGTTTATGGGGACAGGGAACCGGGGAGCTGTTTTTT. Translation: CASSLWGQGTGELFF. This chain joins TRBV28 and TRBJ2-2, with 9 bases aligning to TRBD1. Per the germline V gene, CDR1 is MDHEN and CDR2 is SYDVKM. After removal of 0 bases from V and 5 bases from J, the junction contained 1 base not matched to a gene. The CDR3 covers 15 residues.

A note on this clonotype: This may come from a read error, since a much larger clone is one base off. This sequence joins TRBV2 and TRBJ2-1; 9 bases are a match to TRBD2. The trim removed 5 bases at V and 9 bases at J, leaving 5 bases unmatched. The CDR3 is made up of 13 amino acids. Germline CDR1 and CDR2: SNHLY and FYNNEI. DNA for the CDR3: TGTGCCAGCAGTAGGTGGCGGGGGGGTGAGCAGTTCTTC. Protein product: CASSRWRGGEQFF.

This clonotype was picked up many times. The chain has TRBV2 and TRBJ2-7, with no clear D. Germline V lookup: CDR1 SNHLY, CDR2 FYNNEI. V was trimmed by 1 base and J by 3 bases, leaving 4 bases between them. The length of the CDR3 is 12 residues. The CDR3 DNA reads TGTGCCAGCAGTGAAGTGGGCTACGAGCAGTACTTC. Translation gives CASSEVGYEQYF.

This clonotype was seen ten or more times. The chain recombines TRBV7-2 with TRBJ2-2; D is uncertain. Germline loops: CDR1 SGHTA, CDR2 FQGNSA. This CDR3 has 14 residues. Trimming cost V 1 base and J 6 bases, with 9 bases left between them. This chain's CDR3 is CASSLVYWAGELFF. The CDR3 nucleotides are TGTGCCAGCAGCTTAGTTTATTGGGCCGGGGAGCTGTTTTTT. The full variable domain, in which reference TRBV7-2 and TRBJ2-2 provide the parts outside the CDR3, is GAGVSQSPSNKVTEKGKDVELRCDPISGHTALYWYRQSLGQGLEFLIYFQGNSAPDKSGLPSDRFSAERTGGSVSTLTIQRTQQEDSAVYLCASSLVYWAGELFFGEGSRLTVL.

This clonotype was seen more than once but under ten times. The V gene is TRBV24-1, the J gene TRBJ2-2, with D perhaps matching TRBD1 (6 bases). Trimming took 4 bases from V and 5 from J, leaving 16 bases between them. This CDR3 has 16 residues. Germline V gives CDR1 KGHDR, CDR2 SFDVKD. Written as DNA, the CDR3 is TGTGCCACCAGTGACCCCCACAGGGTAGGAACCGGGGAGCTGTTTTTT. Encoded protein: CATSDPHRVGTGELFF.

This clonotype was picked up many times. The chain joins TRBV5-1 to TRBJ1-5; D not resolved. V was cut by 0 bases and J by 5 bases, with 12 bases left in between. Germline lookup yields CDR1 SGHRS and CDR2 YFSETQ. This CDR3 is 15 amino acids long. CDR3 sequence: CASSLEGTIHQPQHF. DNA for the CDR3: TGCGCCAGCAGCTTGGAGGGCACCATCCATCAGCCCCAGCATTTT.

This clonotype came up a few times. V gene TRBV7-9 combines with J gene TRBJ2-1, with 10 bases lining up with TRBD2. The trim removed 5 bases at V and 1 base at J, leaving 5 bases unmatched. The CDR3 covers 16 residues. Per germline, CDR1 SEHNR and CDR2 FQNEAQ (reference sequence). The CDR3 nucleotides read TGTGCCAGCAGCAGGGGGACTAGCGTTTCCTACAATGAGCAGTTCTTC. Residues: CASSRGTSVSYNEQFF. Looking up the rest from reference TRBV7-9 and TRBJ2-1 gives the full variable domain: DTGVSQNPRHKITKRGQNVTFRCDPISEHNRLYWYRQTLGQGPEFLTYFQNEAQLEKSRLLSDRFSAERPKGSFSTLEIQRTEQGDSAMYLCASSRGTSVSYNEQFFGPGTRLTVL.

A note on this clonotype: A much larger clone differs by one base, so this may be a read error. DNA of the CDR3: TGTGCCAGCAGCTACGGGGGGGCGCGGGCTGGCTACACCTTC. Protein sequence: CASSYGGARAGYTF. The chain has TRBV7-9 and TRBJ1-2; tentatively, D is TRBD1 (6 bases). CDR1 and CDR2 from the germline V gene are SEHNR and FQNEAQ (reference sequence). This CDR3 has 14 amino acids. Trimming stripped 4 bases from V and 7 bases from J, with 16 bases between.

In DNA form, the CDR3 reads TGTGCCAGCTCACCACCCACCGGCACAAAGGGCTACGAGCAGTACTTC. This translates into CASSPPTGTKGYEQYF. The chain joins TRBV18 to TRBJ2-7; D not resolved. The CDR3 extends over 16 amino acids. V was shortened by 0 bases and J by 3 bases, with 15 bases between the two germline ends. Germline V gives CDR1 KGHSH, CDR2 LQKENI.

The rearrangement links TRBV10-3 to TRBJ1-4; D is unclear. V dropped 7 bases and J dropped 11 bases, with 20 bases sitting between them. The CDR3 extends over 14 amino acids. CDR1 and CDR2 from the germline V gene are ENHRY and SYGVKD. Here the CDR3 reads CAIKSFPFAIKLFF. Here the CDR3 DNA reads TGTGCCATCAAGTCCTTCCCATTCGCCATTAAACTGTTTTTT.

There are many counts of this clonotype. The chain uses TRBV20-1 and TRBJ2-1; no reliable D call. CDR1 is DFQATT, CDR2 SNEGSKA, per germline (reference sequence). The V end lost 3 bases, the J end lost 6 bases, and 15 bases lay between the germline ends. The CDR3 totals 14 residues. CDR3 in amino acids: CSASGLTTPNEQFF. CDR3 sequence (DNA): TGCAGTGCTAGTGGGCTCACTACCCCCAATGAGCAGTTCTTC.

The rearrangement links TRBV7-3 to TRBJ2-5; D perhaps matches TRBD1 (5 bases). Trimming removed 1 base at V and 5 bases at J, with 11 bases between. Germline V lookup: CDR1 SGHTA, CDR2 FQGTGA. There are 14 residues in the CDR3. In DNA, the CDR3 is TGTGCCAGCAGCTTAATAGCAGGGTTCGAGACCCAGTACTTC. Its protein is CASSLIAGFETQYF.

Only a few counts were recorded for this clonotype. This sequence joins TRBV5-1 and TRBJ2-2; TRBD2 is a possible D gene (8 bases). Germline V lookup: CDR1 SGHRS, CDR2 YFSETQ. This CDR3 contains 18 residues. Trimming removed 1 base from V and 2 bases from J, with 18 bases in between. CDR3 sequence (DNA): TGCGCCAGCAGCTTGTCGTACGGGGGGGACAGAAACACCGGGGAGCTGTTTTTT. This sequence encodes CASSLSYGGDRNTGELFF.

This clonotype was recorded many times. The gene calls are TRBV30 and TRBJ2-7; 9 nucleotides align to TRBD1. This CDR3 is 14 amino acids long. CDR1 and CDR2 from the germline V gene are GTSNPN and SVGIG (reference sequence). The ends lost 5 bases at V and 1 base at J; junction bases unmatched: 6. DNA of the CDR3: TGTGCCTGGGACCGGGACAGGGCTTCCTACGAGCAGTACTTC. This translates into CAWDRDRASYEQYF. Full variable domain (rest looked up from reference TRBV30 and TRBJ2-7): SQTIHQWPATLVQPVGSPLSLECTVEGTSNPNLYWYRQAAGRGLQLLFYSVGIGQISSEVPQNLSASRPQDRQFILSSKKLLLSDSGFYLCAWDRDRASYEQYFGPGTRLTVT.

This clonotype was counted ten times or more. This sequence joins TRBV20-1 and TRBJ2-7, with D unclear. Trimming left V 1 base short and J 2 bases short, with 12 bases between. From germline, CDR1 is DFQATT and CDR2 SNEGSKA (reference sequence). This CDR3 has 14 amino acids. The CDR3 nucleotides are TGCAGTGCTAGAGCCGCCGGTTCCACCTACGAGCAGTACTTC. Residues: CSARAAGSTYEQYF.

This clonotype was seen at least ten times. The rearrangement uses TRBV11-2 and TRBJ2-2; possibly TRBD1 for D (6 bases). V lost 5 bases to trimming and J lost 3 bases, with 16 bases between them. The CDR3 is 16 residues long. Germline lookup yields CDR1 SGHAT and CDR2 FQNNGV. In nucleotides, the CDR3 is TGTGCCAGCAGCCTCCAGACAGGCCCCTACACCGGGGAGCTGTTTTTT. This gives the protein CASSLQTGPYTGELFF.

This clonotype occurred many times. The V and J genes are TRBV3-1 and TRBJ2-3, with no clear D. Trimming cost V 2 bases and J 1 base, with 7 bases left between them. Germline assignment: CDR1 LGHDT and CDR2 YNNKEL (reference sequence). This CDR3 has 14 amino acids. The DNA for the CDR3 is TGTGCCAGCAGCCAATCGACTGGCACAGATACGCAGTATTTT. Protein sequence: CASSQSTGTDTQYF.

This clonotype was seen more than once but under ten times. At one end, the junction sequence differs from germline, possibly due to a read error. The chain has TRBV7-2 and TRBJ2-7; 11 nucleotides align to TRBD2. Germline CDR1 is SGHTA and CDR2 is FQGNSA. The CDR3 consists of 17 residues. The CDR3 here is CASSLAGVSGGAYEQYF. The CDR3 nucleotides are TGTGCCAGCAGCCTAGCGGGGGTTAGCGGGGGGGCCTACGAGCAGTACTTC.

This chain connects TRBV6-4 to TRBJ1-5, with D hard to call. CDR1 is MRHNA, CDR2 SNTAGT, per germline. The CDR3 loop spans 15 amino acids. V was pared by 8 bases and J by 0 bases, with 14 bases between. This CDR3 reads CASRREGYSNQPQHF. Written as DNA, the CDR3 is TGTGCCAGCCGGAGGGAGGGATATAGCAATCAGCCCCAGCATTTT.

V usage is TRBV7-8 and J usage is TRBJ2-1; D is unresolved. Trimming left V 2 bases short and J 3 bases short, with 8 bases between. Looked up from germline, CDR1 is SGHVS and CDR2 is FQNEAQ. This CDR3 contains 14 residues. This CDR3 reads CASSLTTIYNEQFF. CDR3 nucleotide sequence: TGTGCCAGCAGCTTAACTACTATCTACAATGAGCAGTTCTTC.